These 5 T cell receptor beta chains originate from one sample sequenced in a study of beta chain features in type 1 diabetes. Broader study findings: When Type 1 diabetes patients were examined, their TCRB CDR3s proved moderately but significantly shorter in all four CD4+ subsets.

What these receptors recognize is not known. Expressed TCRB transcripts were sequenced because the isolated RNA had all been reverse transcribed beforehand. The repertoire was sequenced with immunoSEQ multiplex PCR; TCRdb's copy has only in-frame clones and lacks some. The data contain about 390,000 clones, 9.5% to 10% of them singletons. Source material: central memory CD4+ T cells from blood. These receptors all stem from a man aged 25-40 years with type 1 diabetes.

Many counts were recorded for this clone. V and J are TRBV10-3 and TRBJ1-1, with D tentatively TRBD1 (5 bases). This CDR3 region has 13 residues. From germline, CDR1 is ENHRY and CDR2 SYGVKD. The V end lost 5 bases, the J end lost 1 base, and 8 bases lay between the germline ends. The CDR3 DNA reads as TGTGCCATCAGTTCCCAGGGGAACACTGAAGCTTTCTTT. Translation: CAISSQGNTEAFF.

This clone turned up a few times. The chain joins TRBV27 to TRBJ1-2, with D perhaps TRBD1 (5 bases). In germline, CDR1 is MNHEY, CDR2 SMNVEV (reference sequence). The V gene lost 0 bases and the J gene lost 4 bases, with 6 bases spanning the gap. The CDR3 is 13 amino acids. This CDR3 is CASSLSRAYGYTF. The DNA for the CDR3 is TGTGCCAGCAGTTTATCCAGGGCCTATGGCTACACCTTC.

There are a few counts of this clone. This chain joins TRBV7-8 and TRBJ2-5; D gene uncertain. V was clipped by 5 bases and J by 0 bases, with 22 bases between them. The CDR3 loop spans 18 amino acids. CDR1 is SGHVS, CDR2 FQNEAQ, per germline. The CDR3 DNA sequence: TGTGCCAGCAGCCACGACGGTTATAGTCAGCGCAACCAAGAGACCCAGTACTTC. Its protein is CASSHDGYSQRNQETQYF.

The rearrangement links TRBV19 to TRBJ1-5; no firm D call. CDR3 size: 12 residues. Germline CDR1 reads LNHDA; CDR2 reads SQIVND (reference sequence). V lost 6 bases and J lost 2, with 5 bases in between. CDR3 sequence (DNA): TGTGCCAGTAGAGACGGCAATCAGCCCCAGCATTTT. Translated: CASRDGNQPQHF.

This clone was observed a handful of times. J is TRBJ1-1 and V is TRBV28; D gene ambiguous. The CDR3 sequence is 11 residues long. The V end was cut by 3 bases, the J end by 11 bases, with 10 bases between. Germline CDR1 is MDHEN and CDR2 is SYDVKM. As DNA, the CDR3 is TGTGCCAGCAGTTTGTCGGGTGTCGCTTTCTTT. This sequence encodes CASSLSGVAFF.